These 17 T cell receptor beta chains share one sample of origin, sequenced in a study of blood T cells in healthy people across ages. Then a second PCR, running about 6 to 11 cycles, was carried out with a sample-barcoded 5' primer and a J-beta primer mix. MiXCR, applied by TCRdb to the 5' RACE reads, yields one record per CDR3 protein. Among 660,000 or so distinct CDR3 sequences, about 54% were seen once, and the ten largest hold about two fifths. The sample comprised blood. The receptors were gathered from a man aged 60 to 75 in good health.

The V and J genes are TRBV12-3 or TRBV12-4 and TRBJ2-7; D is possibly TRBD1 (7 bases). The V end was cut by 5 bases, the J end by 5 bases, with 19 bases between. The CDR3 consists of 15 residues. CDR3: CASSPFQGGRDEQYF. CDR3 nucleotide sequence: TGTGCCAGCAGTCCGTTCCAGGGGGGCCGCGACGAGCAGTACTTC.

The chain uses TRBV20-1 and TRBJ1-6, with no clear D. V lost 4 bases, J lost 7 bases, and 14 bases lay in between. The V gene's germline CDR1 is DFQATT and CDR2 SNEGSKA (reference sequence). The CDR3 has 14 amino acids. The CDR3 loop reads CSATSVTKNSPLHF. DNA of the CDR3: TGCAGTGCTACCAGCGTTACTAAGAATTCACCCCTCCACTTT.

In DNA form, the CDR3 reads TGCAGTGCTAGATCCGACCGGGAGACCCAGTACTTC. Its translation is CSARSDRETQYF. The V gene is TRBV20-1, the J gene TRBJ2-5; D is undetermined. This CDR3 region has 12 residues. Germline V gives CDR1 DFQATT, CDR2 SNEGSKA (reference sequence). V was trimmed by 2 bases and J by 5 bases, leaving 9 bases between them.

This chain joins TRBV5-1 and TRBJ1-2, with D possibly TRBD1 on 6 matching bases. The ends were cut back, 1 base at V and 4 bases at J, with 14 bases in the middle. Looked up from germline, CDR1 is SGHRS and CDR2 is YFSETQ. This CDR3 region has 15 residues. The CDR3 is CASSLNTGTAYGYTF. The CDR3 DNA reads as TGCGCCAGCAGCTTGAATACAGGGACGGCCTATGGCTACACCTTC.

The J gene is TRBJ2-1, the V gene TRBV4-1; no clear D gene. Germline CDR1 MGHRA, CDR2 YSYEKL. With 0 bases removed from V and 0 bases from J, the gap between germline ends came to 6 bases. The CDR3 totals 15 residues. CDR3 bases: TGCGCCAGCAGCCAAGACCGGAGCTCCTACAATGAGCAGTTCTTC. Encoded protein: CASSQDRSSYNEQFF.

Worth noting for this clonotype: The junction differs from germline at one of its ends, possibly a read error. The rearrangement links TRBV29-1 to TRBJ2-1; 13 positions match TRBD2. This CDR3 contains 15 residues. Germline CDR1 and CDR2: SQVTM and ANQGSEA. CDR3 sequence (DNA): TGCAGCGTGGAAGAGGGACTAGCGGGGAACAATGAGCAGTTCTTC. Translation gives CSVEEGLAGNNEQFF.

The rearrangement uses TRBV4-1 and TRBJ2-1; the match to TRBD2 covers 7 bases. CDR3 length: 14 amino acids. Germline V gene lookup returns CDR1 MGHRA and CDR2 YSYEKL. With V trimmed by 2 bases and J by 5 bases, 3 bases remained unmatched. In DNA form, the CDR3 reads TGCGCCAGCAGCCAATGGGGGGGGAACAATGAGCAGTTCTTC. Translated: CASSQWGGNNEQFF.

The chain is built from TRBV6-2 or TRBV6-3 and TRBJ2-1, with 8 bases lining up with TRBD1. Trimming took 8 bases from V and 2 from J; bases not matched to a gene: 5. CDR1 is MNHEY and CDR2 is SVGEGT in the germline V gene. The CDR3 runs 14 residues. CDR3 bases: TGTGCCAGCTGGGACAGGATGACCTACAATGAGCAGTTCTTC. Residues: CASWDRMTYNEQFF.

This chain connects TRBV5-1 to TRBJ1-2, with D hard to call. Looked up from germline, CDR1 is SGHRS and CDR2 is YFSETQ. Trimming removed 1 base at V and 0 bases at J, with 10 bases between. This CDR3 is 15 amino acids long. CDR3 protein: CASSLSRDANYGYTF. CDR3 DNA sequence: TGCGCCAGCAGCTTGTCACGGGATGCTAACTATGGCTACACCTTC. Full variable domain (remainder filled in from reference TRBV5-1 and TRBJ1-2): KAGVTQTPRYLIKTRGQQVTLSCSPISGHRSVSWYQQTPGQGLQFLFEYFSETQRNKGNFPGRFSGRQFSNSRSEMNVSTLELGDSALYLCASSLSRDANYGYTFGSGTRLTVV.

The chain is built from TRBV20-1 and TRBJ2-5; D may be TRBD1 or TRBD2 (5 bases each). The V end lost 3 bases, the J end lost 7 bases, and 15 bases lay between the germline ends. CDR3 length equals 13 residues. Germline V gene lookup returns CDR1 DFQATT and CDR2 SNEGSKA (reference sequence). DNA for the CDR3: TGCAGTGCTAGTGTGGCCTATGGGGGGACCCAGTACTTC. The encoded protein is CSASVAYGGTQYF.

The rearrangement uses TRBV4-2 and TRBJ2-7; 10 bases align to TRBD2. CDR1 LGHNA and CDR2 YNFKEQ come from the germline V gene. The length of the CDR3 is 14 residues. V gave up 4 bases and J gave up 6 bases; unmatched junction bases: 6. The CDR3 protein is CASSLELAGTEQYF. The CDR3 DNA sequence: TGTGCCAGCAGCCTAGAACTAGCGGGGACCGAGCAGTACTTC.

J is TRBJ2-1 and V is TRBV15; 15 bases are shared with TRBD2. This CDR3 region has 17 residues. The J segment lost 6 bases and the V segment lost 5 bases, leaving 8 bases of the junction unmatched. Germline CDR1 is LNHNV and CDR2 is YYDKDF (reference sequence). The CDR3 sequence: CATSPLGLAGGSNEQFF. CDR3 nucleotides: TGTGCCACCAGCCCCCTAGGACTAGCGGGGGGGAGCAATGAGCAGTTCTTC.

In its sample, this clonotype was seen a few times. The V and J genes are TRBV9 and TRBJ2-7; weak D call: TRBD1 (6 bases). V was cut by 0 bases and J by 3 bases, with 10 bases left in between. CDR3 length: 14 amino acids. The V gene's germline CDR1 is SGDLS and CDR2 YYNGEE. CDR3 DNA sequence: TGTGCCAGCAGCGTAGATGGGGACAACTACGAGCAGTACTTC. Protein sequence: CASSVDGDNYEQYF.

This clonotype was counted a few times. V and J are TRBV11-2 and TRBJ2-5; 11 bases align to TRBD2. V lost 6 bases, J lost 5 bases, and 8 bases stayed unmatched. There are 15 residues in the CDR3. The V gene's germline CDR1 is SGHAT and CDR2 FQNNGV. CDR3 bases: TGTGCCAGCAGTTGGGGGACTAGCGGCCAGGAGACCCAGTACTTC. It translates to CASSWGTSGQETQYF.

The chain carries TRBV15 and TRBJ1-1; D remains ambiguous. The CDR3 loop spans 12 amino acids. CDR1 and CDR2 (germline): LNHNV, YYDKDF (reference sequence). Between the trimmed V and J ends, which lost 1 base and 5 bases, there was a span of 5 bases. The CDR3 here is CATSRGLTEAFF. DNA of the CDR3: TGTGCCACCAGCAGAGGTCTGACTGAAGCTTTCTTT.

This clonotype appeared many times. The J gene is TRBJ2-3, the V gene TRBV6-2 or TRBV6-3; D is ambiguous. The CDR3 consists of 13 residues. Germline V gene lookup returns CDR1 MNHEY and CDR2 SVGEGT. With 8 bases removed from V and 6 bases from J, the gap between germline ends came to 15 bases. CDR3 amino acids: CASSLRPADTQYF. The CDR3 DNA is TGTGCCAGCTCCCTCCGCCCCGCCGATACGCAGTATTTT.

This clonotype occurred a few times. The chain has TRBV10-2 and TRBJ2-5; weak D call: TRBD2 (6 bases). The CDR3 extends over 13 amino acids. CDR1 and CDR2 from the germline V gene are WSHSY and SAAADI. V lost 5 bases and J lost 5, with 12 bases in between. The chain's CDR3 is CASSQLEGETQYF. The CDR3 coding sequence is TGCGCCAGCAGTCAGCTGGAGGGGGAGACCCAGTACTTC.